The rows below give T cell receptor beta chains drawn from one sample of a study of cytomegalovirus exposure and HLA in healthy donors. TCRdb's table, derived via immunoSEQ multiplex PCR, lists solely in-frame clones and lacks some. This sample carries around 120,000 clones, approximately 86% of them seen once, and the ten largest clones take under 2%. Specimen: PBMCs. Source of these receptors: a boy between 10 and 17 years old in good health and CMV-seronegative. CDR3s include the opening cysteine and the closing phenylalanine or tryptophan. D genes are given only for firm matches. Only part of the rows carry a size: once, few, many, or a class if the clone is expanded.

NA TRBJ1-1 TRBV6-5 NA CASSPTARFAEAFF TGTGCCAGCAGCCCAACCGCGCGATTCGCTGAAGCTTTCTTT
NA TRBJ1-3 TRBV7-9 NA CASQESGNTIYF TGTGCCAGTCAGGAATCTGGAAACACCATATATTTT
NA TRBJ1-2 TRBV4-2 few CASSQGGRVSYGYTF TGTGCCAGCAGCCAAGGAGGCAGGGTGTCCTATGGCTACACCTTC
TRBD1 TRBJ2-3 TRBV6-6 NA CASSLLGQGTDTQYF TGTGCCAGCAGTTTGCTGGGACAGGGGACAGATACGCAGTATTTT
TRBD1 TRBJ2-7 TRBV13 NA CASSLQGAFSYEQYF TGTGCCAGCAGCTTACAGGGGGCCTTCTCCTACGAGCAGTACTTC
TRBD2 TRBJ2-6 TRBV5-1 NA CASSFGGVGANVLTF TGCGCCAGCAGCTTCGGGGGGGTTGGGGCCAACGTCCTGACTTTC
NA TRBJ2-3 TRBV5-4 NA CASSRTRGEDTQYF TGTGCCAGCAGCAGGACTCGCGGGGAGGATACGCAGTATTTT
TRBD2 TRBJ2-3 TRBV10-3 NA CAIRSAGGANTDTQYF TGTGCCATCAGGTCCGCGGGAGGGGCCAACACAGATACGCAGTATTTT
NA TRBJ1-5 TRBV4-2 NA CASSQALWTDNQPQHF TGTGCCAGCAGCCAAGCTCTGTGGACAGATAATCAGCCCCAGCATTTT
TRBD1 TRBJ2-3 TRBV7-2 NA CASSLYRGSTDTQYF TGTGCCAGCAGCTTATACAGGGGTAGCACAGATACGCAGTATTTT
TRBD1 TRBJ2-1 TRBV5-1 NA CASSPRDSWQNEQFF TGCGCCAGCAGCCCCCGGGACAGTTGGCAGAATGAGCAGTTCTTC
NA TRBJ2-2 TRBV7-6 NA CASSLGGNTGELFF TGTGCCAGCAGCTTAGGAGGGAACACCGGGGAGCTGTTTTTT
TRBD1 TRBJ1-1 TRBV7-9 NA CASFNRGKPTEAFF TGTGCCAGCTTCAACAGGGGCAAGCCCACTGAAGCTTTCTTT
NA TRBJ2-7 TRBV4-3 many CASSQAEGRYEQYF TGCGCCAGCAGCCAAGCAGAGGGCCGATACGAGCAGTACTTC
NA TRBJ1-2 TRBV2 NA CASTKASGNAGGYTF TGTGCCAGCACCAAAGCCTCGGGGAATGCGGGGGGCTACACCTTC
NA TRBJ1-3 TRBV5-1 NA CASSLGLASSGNTIYF TGCGCCAGCAGCTTGGGTCTAGCCAGCTCTGGAAACACCATATATTTT
NA TRBJ2-7 TRBV7-3 NA CASSPDRGSSYEQYF TGTGCCAGCAGCCCAGATAGGGGGAGCTCCTACGAGCAGTACTTC
TRBD1 TRBJ1-2 TRBV6-1 NA CASSETGGTYGYTF TGTGCCAGCAGTGAAACAGGGGGCACCTATGGCTACACCTTC
NA TRBJ1-5 TRBV7-3 NA CASSSGAEGQPQHF TGTGCCAGCAGCTCAGGCGCTGAGGGCCAGCCCCAGCATTTT
NA TRBJ2-1 TRBV4-1 NA CASSQDLPGPNEQFF TGCGCCAGCAGCCAAGATTTGCCGGGTCCTAATGAGCAGTTCTTC
TRBD2 TRBJ2-1 TRBV4-3 few CASSQGRESYNEQFF TGCGCCAGCAGCCAAGGGCGGGAGTCCTACAATGAGCAGTTCTTC
TRBD1 TRBJ1-2 TRBV4-3 NA CASSQGTGGYGYTF TGCGCCAGCAGCCAAGGCACAGGGGGCTATGGCTACACCTTC
TRBD2 TRBJ2-1 TRBV5-8 NA CASHLGTSGVGEQFF TGTGCCAGCCACCTGGGGACTAGCGGGGTGGGTGAGCAGTTCTTC
TRBD1 TRBJ2-1 TRBV27 NA CASSLARDRGRGEQFF TGTGCCAGCAGTTTGGCCCGGGACAGGGGGAGAGGTGAGCAGTTCTTC
TRBD1 TRBJ2-5 TRBV5-8 NA CASSSGQGAETQYF TGTGCCAGCAGCTCTGGACAGGGTGCGGAGACCCAGTACTTC
NA TRBJ2-2 TRBV4-1 NA CASSQQGELFF TGCGCCAGCAGCCAACAGGGGGAGCTGTTTTTT
TRBD1 TRBJ1-1 TRBV18 NA CASSPGQQNTEAFF TGTGCCAGCTCACCGGGACAGCAGAACACTGAAGCTTTCTTT
TRBD1 TRBJ2-5 TRBV5-1 NA CASSLGTGFGQETQYF TGCGCCAGCAGCTTGGGGACAGGGTTCGGGCAAGAGACCCAGTACTTC
TRBD2 TRBJ2-7 TRBV9 NA CASSVGSGDYEQYF TGTGCCAGCAGCGTAGGTAGCGGGGATTACGAGCAGTACTTC
NA TRBJ1-1 TRBV2 NA CARNLRRGPDTEAFF TGTGCCAGAAATCTCCGGCGGGGGCCGGACACTGAAGCTTTCTTT
TRBD1 TRBJ2-3 TRBV14 NA CASSPGQGVIYTDTQYF TGTGCCAGCAGCCCGGGACAGGGGGTCATCTACACAGATACGCAGTATTTT
NA TRBJ1-5 TRBV30 NA CACADRNSNQPQHF TGTGCCTGTGCCGACAGGAATAGCAATCAGCCCCAGCATTTT
TRBD2 TRBJ2-3 TRBV29-1 few CSVDGGGDTQYF TGCAGCGTTGATGGGGGGGGAGATACGCAGTATTTT
TRBD1 TRBJ2-5 TRBV9 NA CASSATGSQETQYF TGTGCCAGCAGCGCGACAGGGAGTCAAGAGACCCAGTACTTC
TRBD1 TRBJ1-2 TRBV6-1 NA CASSEARAERGRLHYGYTF TGTGCCAGCAGTGAAGCGCGCGCTGAGAGGGGGCGTCTGCACTATGGCTACACCTTC
TRBD1 TRBJ2-2 TRBV6-5 NA CASSYRTGGTGELFF TGTGCCAGCAGTTACAGGACAGGGGGCACCGGGGAGCTGTTTTTT
NA TRBJ1-5 TRBV4-1 few CASSQQGLGNQPQHF TGCGCCAGCAGCCAGCAGGGGTTGGGCAATCAGCCCCAGCATTTT
NA TRBJ2-7 TRBV7-8 NA CASSLGGGISYEQYF TGTGCCAGCAGCTTAGGGGGCGGGATCTCCTACGAGCAGTACTTC
TRBD1 TRBJ1-1 TRBV2 NA CASTEQGSTEAFF TGTGCCAGCACGGAACAGGGGAGCACTGAAGCTTTCTTT
NA TRBJ2-2 TRBV5-1 NA CASSIAGETGELFF TGCGCCAGCAGCATAGCAGGGGAGACCGGGGAGCTGTTTTTT
NA TRBJ2-6 TRBV27 NA CASSSRGSGANVLTF TGTGCCAGCAGTTCCAGGGGCTCTGGGGCCAACGTCCTGACTTTC